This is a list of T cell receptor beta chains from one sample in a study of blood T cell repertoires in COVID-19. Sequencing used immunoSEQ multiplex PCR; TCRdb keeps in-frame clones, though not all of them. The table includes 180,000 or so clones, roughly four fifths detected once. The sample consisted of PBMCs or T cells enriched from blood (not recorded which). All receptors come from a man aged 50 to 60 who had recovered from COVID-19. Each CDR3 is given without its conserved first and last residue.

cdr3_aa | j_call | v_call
ATQRTDNEQF | TRBJ2-1 | TRBV24-1
ASSYGPGWGYT | TRBJ1-2 | TRBV6-5
ASSIRGRASKNIQY | TRBJ2-4 | TRBV19
ASSHSFQGSSYEQY | TRBJ2-7 | TRBV3-1/TRBV3-2
ASSTGTSGRTLWNEQF | TRBJ2-1 | TRBV18
ASSRTALETQY | TRBJ2-5 | TRBV11-3
ASSLQGEKLF | TRBJ1-4 | TRBV7-9
AISEEGLALETQY | TRBJ2-5 | TRBV10-3
ASRYDSNEQF | TRBJ2-1 | TRBV12-3/TRBV12-4
ATSRTGKDNSPLH | TRBJ1-6 | TRBV24-1
ASSPNLAGEGTDTQY | TRBJ2-3 | TRBV18
ASSEVPQGEFYEQY | TRBJ2-7 | TRBV6-1
ASTFGAGGELRRLGNTIY | TRBJ1-3 | TRBV9
ASSETSVRETQY | TRBJ2-5 | TRBV19
ASSHLGASGVGFSETQY | TRBJ2-5 | TRBV7-8
ASSFFPFLYEQY | TRBJ2-7 | TRBV7-2
SGTIMEGYGYT | TRBJ1-2 | TRBV29-1
ASSFASPGANVLT | TRBJ2-6 | TRBV7-3
ASSLAGTDQPQH | TRBJ1-5 | TRBV28
ASSLGSGGSGYT | TRBJ1-2 | TRBV11-2
ASSRQENTEAF | TRBJ1-1 | TRBV25-1
ASSSGGNTDTQY | TRBJ2-3 | TRBV19
ATEASTDTQY | TRBJ2-3 | TRBV28
ASTRDRGVYEQY | TRBJ2-7 | TRBV6-5
ASSPDYGTDTQY | TRBJ2-3 | TRBV7-8
ASFQSGGPQETQY | TRBJ2-5 | TRBV5-1
ASRLASGRANEQF | TRBJ2-1 | TRBV12-2
ASSIANSPLH | TRBJ1-6 | TRBV19
ASSRQGAGETQY | TRBJ2-5 | TRBV7-8
ASSPGQGSEQY | TRBJ2-7 | TRBV7-2
ASSRTSGSSTGELF | TRBJ2-2 | TRBV18
ASSPRTVEAF | TRBJ1-1 | TRBV12-3/TRBV12-4
ASSLLAGGRSTQY | TRBJ2-3 | TRBV7-3